Following are 21 T cell receptor beta chains from one sample sequenced in a study of T cell responses to AZD1222 COVID-19 vaccine. Sequencing was performed with immunoSEQ multiplex PCR; in TCRdb, only in-frame clones are kept and a portion is missing. The data contain some 150,000 clones, more than 85% of them singletons. Sample: peripheral blood, taken 28 days after the second AZD1222 dose. All receptors come from an adult who received the AZD1222 COVID-19 vaccine.

The rearrangement joins TRBV19 to TRBJ1-2; the D gene is possibly TRBD1 (5 bases). This CDR3 contains 15 residues. Germline V lookup: CDR1 LNHDA, CDR2 SQIVND (reference sequence). V lost 6 bases, J lost 1 base, and 15 bases lay in between. The CDR3 sequence: CASRGPGRFNYGYTF. DNA for the CDR3: TGTGCCAGTAGAGGACCGGGACGGTTTAACTATGGCTACACCTTC.

This chain connects TRBV29-1 to TRBJ1-3; 7 positions match TRBD1. The CDR3 contains 13 residues. Germline CDR1 reads SQVTM; CDR2 reads ANQGSEA. J was trimmed by 7 bases and V by 7 bases; bases with no gene match: 10. The CDR3: CSATTTGSNTIYF. CDR3 bases: TGCAGCGCTACTACGACAGGGAGCAACACCATATATTTT. Combining the CDR3 with reference TRBV29-1 and TRBJ1-3 gives the whole variable domain SAVISQKPSRDICQRGTSLTIQCQVDSQVTMMFWYRQQPGQSLTLIATANQGSEATYESGFVIDKFPISRPNLTFSTLTVSNMSPEDSSIYLCSATTTGSNTIYFGEGSWLTVV.

The chain links TRBV7-2 to TRBJ2-5, with 11 nucleotides matching TRBD2. Germline V lookup: CDR1 SGHTA, CDR2 FQGNSA. V dropped 1 base and J dropped 3; count of bases not matched to a gene: 4. The CDR3 is 16 residues long. DNA for the CDR3: TGTGCCAGCAGCTTAGGGGGGACTAGCGGAGAAGAGACCCAGTACTTC. As protein: CASSLGGTSGEETQYF.

This chain links TRBV12-1 with TRBJ2-7; the table's D call, TRBD2, has no DNA check behind it. TRBV12-1 is assigned pseudogene status. This CDR3 comprises 16 residues. CDR3: CASSLLTSGRFGEQYF. The CDR3 nucleotides are TGTGCCAGCAGCTTATTGACTAGCGGGAGGTTCGGGGAGCAGTACTTC.

V usage is TRBV24-1 and J usage is TRBJ2-7; a possible D gene is TRBD2 (7 bases). The CDR3 contains 15 residues. V was trimmed by 4 bases and J by 3 bases, leaving 15 bases between them. The V gene's germline CDR1 is KGHDR and CDR2 SFDVKD. The DNA for the CDR3 is TGTGCCACCAGTGACCAGGTGGGGGGGCTCTACGAGCAGTACTTC. This translates into CATSDQVGGLYEQYF.

The rearrangement joins TRBV23-1 to TRBJ2-1; D not certain. TRBV23-1 counts as an open reading frame of uncertain function. This CDR3 has 14 amino acids. V was shortened by 4 bases and J by 0 bases, with 7 bases between the two germline ends. DNA for the CDR3: TGCGCCAGCAGTCTAAGGAGCTCCTACAATGAGCAGTTCTTC. Its protein product is CASSLRSSYNEQFF.

The table lists this clone with a count of one. In nucleotides, the CDR3 is TGTGCCAGTAGTATTGTTAAAGGGAGTACAGATACGCAGTATTTT. This translates into CASSIVKGSTDTQYF. The chain links TRBV19 to TRBJ2-3; TRBD2 is a possible D gene (5 bases). Germline loops: CDR1 LNHDA, CDR2 SQIVND (reference sequence). The length of the CDR3 is 15 residues. V lost 3 bases and J lost 3, with 13 bases in between.

The chain has TRBV6-1 and TRBJ1-2; D is unresolved. The CDR3 covers 14 residues. The germline CDR1 and CDR2 sequences are MNHNS and SASEGT. The germline V and J ends were trimmed by 2 bases and 0 bases, with 7 bases remaining between them. As DNA, the CDR3 is TGTGCCAGCAGTGAATTTAGGTCTAACTATGGCTACACCTTC. Its protein is CASSEFRSNYGYTF.

The V call is TRBV7-2, the J call TRBJ1-2, with D possibly TRBD1 on 6 matching bases. CDR3 length: 16 amino acids. The V gene's germline CDR1 is SGHTA and CDR2 FQGNSA. Trimming stripped 5 bases from V and 4 bases from J, with 20 bases between. CDR3 nucleotide sequence: TGTGCCAGCAGCACCATCTGGGGGGGCGAAACCTATGGCTACACCTTC. It encodes CASSTIWGGETYGYTF.

The chain couples TRBV11-3 to TRBJ2-3, with no clear D. Germline V gene sequence: CDR1 SGHNT, CDR2 YENEEA. V was shortened by 3 bases and J by 0 bases, with 4 bases between the two germline ends. The CDR3 consists of 13 residues. The CDR3, as DNA: TGTGCCAGCAGCTTGTATAGCACAGATACGCAGTATTTT. Translated: CASSLYSTDTQYF.

The chain carries TRBV5-1 and TRBJ2-2; D not certain. Germline CDR1 and CDR2: SGHRS and YFSETQ. The CDR3 is made up of 15 amino acids. V was pared by 4 bases and J by 0 bases, with 10 bases between. CDR3 bases: TGCGCCAGCAGCCCAAGGAATCCGAACACCGGGGAGCTGTTTTTT. Amino acids: CASSPRNPNTGELFF. The entire variable domain, with the rest obtained from reference TRBV5-1 and TRBJ2-2, is as follows: KAGVTQTPRYLIKTRGQQVTLSCSPISGHRSVSWYQQTPGQGLQFLFEYFSETQRNKGNFPGRFSGRQFSNSRSEMNVSTLELGDSALYLCASSPRNPNTGELFFGEGSRLTVL.

The rearrangement uses TRBV20-1 and TRBJ1-2, with D unresolved. The CDR3 spans 9 residues. The germline V and J ends were trimmed by 5 bases and 4 bases, with 2 bases remaining between them. From germline, CDR1 is DFQATT and CDR2 SNEGSKA (reference sequence). CDR3 sequence (DNA): TGCAGTGCTCGCTATGGCTACACCTTC. Its protein product is CSARYGYTF.

The chain carries TRBV10-1 and TRBJ2-2, with no clear D. The CDR3 has 16 amino acids. Trimming removed 4 bases from V and 3 bases from J, with 15 bases in between. Per germline, CDR1 WNHNN and CDR2 SYGVQD (reference sequence). Here the CDR3 DNA reads TGCGCCAGCAGTGGTTCAATGGGCTCGGACACCGGGGAGCTGTTTTTT. This sequence encodes CASSGSMGSDTGELFF.

The chain links TRBV6-5 to TRBJ2-1; possible D gene TRBD1, 5 bases. The V end was cut by 6 bases, the J end by 4 bases, with 13 bases between. This CDR3 comprises 14 residues. The germline V gene encodes CDR1 MNHEY and CDR2 SVGAGI. DNA for the CDR3: TGTGCCAGCAGCCCCCAGGGCTATTACAATGAGCAGTTCTTC. Protein sequence: CASSPQGYYNEQFF.

The rearrangement uses TRBV3-1 (or the pseudogene TRBV3-2) and TRBJ1-1; D may be TRBD1 (6 bases). Germline V gene data show CDR1 as LGHDT and CDR2 as YNNKEL (reference sequence). This CDR3 is 14 amino acids long. The V end lost 2 bases, the J end lost 4 bases, and 11 bases lay between the germline ends. The CDR3 DNA reads as TGTGCCAGCAGCCAAAAGGGGGGGGGCACTGAAGCTTTCTTT. Translating it yields CASSQKGGGTEAFF.

The V and J genes are TRBV6-5 and TRBJ1-2; the match to TRBD1 covers 10 bases. From germline, CDR1 is MNHEY and CDR2 SVGAGI. There are 15 residues in the CDR3. With V trimmed by 0 bases and J by 3 bases, 1 base remained unmatched. CDR3 in DNA: TGTGCCAGCAGTTACTCGGGGACAGGGGACTATGGCTACACCTTC. It codes for CASSYSGTGDYGYTF.

The chain recombines TRBV27 with TRBJ2-7; D remains unclear. This CDR3 contains 11 residues. Trimming removed 7 bases from V and 3 bases from J, with 7 bases in between. Germline CDR1 MNHEY, CDR2 SMNVEV (reference sequence). The DNA of the CDR3 is TGTGCCAGCAACTCTCACTACGAGCAGTACTTC. Amino acids: CASNSHYEQYF.

The V and J genes are TRBV12-5 and TRBJ1-4, with D possibly TRBD1 on 5 matching bases. The V gene lost 4 bases and the J gene lost 7 bases, with 19 bases spanning the gap. The CDR3 totals 16 residues. Germline V gives CDR1 LGHNT, CDR2 FRNRAP. The CDR3 DNA is TGTGCTAGTGGTTCGAATTCGAGGGGATGGTCTGAAAAACTGTTTTTT. Encoded protein: CASGSNSRGWSEKLFF.

CDR3 in amino acids: CASSSTGTENEQYF. In DNA form, the CDR3 reads TGCGCCAGCAGCTCTACCGGGACAGAGAACGAGCAGTACTTC. The rearrangement uses TRBV5-1 and TRBJ2-7; the match to TRBD1 covers 7 bases. The V and J ends lost 3 bases and 5 bases, in that order; junction bases with no gene match: 8. CDR3 length equals 14 residues. Per germline, CDR1 SGHRS and CDR2 YFSETQ. Together with reference TRBV5-1 and TRBJ2-7, the CDR3 gives the full variable domain: KAGVTQTPRYLIKTRGQQVTLSCSPISGHRSVSWYQQTPGQGLQFLFEYFSETQRNKGNFPGRFSGRQFSNSRSEMNVSTLELGDSALYLCASSSTGTENEQYFGPGTRLTVT.

The genes are TRBV27 and TRBJ2-7; 8 nucleotides line up with TRBD2. The CDR3 has 15 amino acids. Trimming cost V 7 bases and J 1 base; bases outside gene matches: 9. Germline CDR1 reads MNHEY; CDR2 reads SMNVEV (reference sequence). CDR3 sequence reads: CASTSDSGVSYEQYF. CDR3 nucleotide sequence: TGTGCCAGCACCAGCGATAGCGGGGTTTCCTACGAGCAGTACTTC.

The rearrangement uses TRBV9 and TRBJ1-1; TRBD1 might be the D (6 bases). V lost 3 bases, J lost 1 base, and 10 bases lay in between. Germline loops: CDR1 SGDLS, CDR2 YYNGEE. The CDR3 runs 14 residues. The CDR3 DNA reads as TGTGCCAGCAGCGCAGGGGATCGGAACACTGAAGCTTTCTTT. Protein product: CASSAGDRNTEAFF.